This TCR beta chain is from a study of T-cell reconstitution after alpha-beta-depleted transplantation in children. Study-level results: Newly produced T cells mostly accounted for T-cell counts and diversity one year post-transplant. After transplant, at about two months, alpha-beta T cells were reportedly derived from several hundred expanded graft clones.

As it was prepared, the TCRbeta library received unique molecular identifiers. A single record per CDR3 protein comes from TCRdb applying MiXCR to the PCR reads. The repertoire holds 540,000 or so distinct CDR3 sequences, with 23% as singletons. This CDR3 is 16 amino acids long. V was clipped by 6 bases and J by 2 bases, with 16 bases between them. As concerns this clonotype: Its specificity is not known.

The rearrangement joins TRBV12-3 or TRBV12-4 to TRBJ2-2, with a weak D call TRBD2 (5 bases). This receptor was identified in a boy less than two years old who had a stem cell transplant for acute myeloid leukemia, so the T cells may come from the graft donor. The starting material was PBMCs, mostly from graft donor cells, obtained 360 days after TCRalphabeta/CD19-depleted stem cell transplant. The CDR3 protein is CASSPGITINTGELFF. CDR3 nucleotide sequence: TGTGCCAGCAGCCCGGGGATTACCATAAACACCGGGGAGCTGTTTTTT.